What follows describes a single T cell receptor (beta chain). Germline CDR1 is MNHNY and CDR2 is SVGAGI (reference sequence). The CDR3 totals 15 residues. The trim removed 6 bases at V and 3 bases at J, leaving 6 bases unmatched. These data come from a study of OX40 agonist ivuxolimab in advanced cancers. At the level of the study: Patients in the trial were receiving intravenous ivuxolimab every 2 weeks, at doses of 0.01 to 10 mg/kg. Dose-escalation cases comprised hepatocellular carcinoma, melanoma, renal cell or head and neck cancer.

TCRdb keeps only in-frame clones here, not all; method: immunoSEQ multiplex PCR. The table shows about 25,000 clones, with 80% to 90% occurring only once. This receptor was identified in an adult with an advanced solid tumor such as melanoma, head and neck, liver or kidney cancer. V and J are TRBV6-6 and TRBJ1-2, with 11 positions matching TRBD1. Sequences were derived from CD4+ or CD8+ T cells sorted from blood, sampled in a trial of the OX40 agonist ivuxolimab. This chain's CDR3 is CASSYGGQGDYGYTF. The DNA of the CDR3 is TGTGCCAGCAGCTACGGGGGACAGGGGGACTATGGCTACACCTTC.